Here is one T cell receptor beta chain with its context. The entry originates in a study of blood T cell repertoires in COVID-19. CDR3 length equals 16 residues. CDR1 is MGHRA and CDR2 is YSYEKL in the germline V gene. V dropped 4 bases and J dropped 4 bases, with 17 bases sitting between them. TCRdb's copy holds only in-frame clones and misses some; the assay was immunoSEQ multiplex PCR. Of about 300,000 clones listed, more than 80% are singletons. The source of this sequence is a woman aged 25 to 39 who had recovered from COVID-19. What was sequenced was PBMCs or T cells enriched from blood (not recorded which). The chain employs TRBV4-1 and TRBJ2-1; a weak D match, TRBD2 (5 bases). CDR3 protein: CASSLPSGRDYNEQFF. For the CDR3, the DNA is TGCGCCAGCAGCCTACCGAGCGGAAGAGATTACAATGAGCAGTTCTTC.